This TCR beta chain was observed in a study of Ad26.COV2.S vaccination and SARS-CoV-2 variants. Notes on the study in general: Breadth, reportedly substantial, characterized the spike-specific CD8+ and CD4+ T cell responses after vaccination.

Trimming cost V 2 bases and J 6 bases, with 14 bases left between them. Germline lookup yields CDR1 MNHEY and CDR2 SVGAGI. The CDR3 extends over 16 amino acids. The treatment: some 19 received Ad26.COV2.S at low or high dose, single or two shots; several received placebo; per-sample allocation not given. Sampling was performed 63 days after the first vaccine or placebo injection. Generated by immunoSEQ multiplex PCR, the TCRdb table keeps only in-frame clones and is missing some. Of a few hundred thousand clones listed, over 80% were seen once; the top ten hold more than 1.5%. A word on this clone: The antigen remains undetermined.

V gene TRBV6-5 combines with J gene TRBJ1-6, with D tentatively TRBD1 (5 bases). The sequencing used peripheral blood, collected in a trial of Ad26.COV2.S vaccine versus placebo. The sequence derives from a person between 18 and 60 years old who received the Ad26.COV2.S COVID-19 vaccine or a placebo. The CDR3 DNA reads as TGTGCCAGCAGTTACAGACAGCGACTTTTTAATTCACCCCTCCACTTT. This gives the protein CASSYRQRLFNSPLHF.